The present entry profiles one TCR beta chain with its context. The junction departs from the called germline gene at one end, perhaps through a read error. Study members were between roughly 18 and 100 years old and lived in some 22 US regions. The sample comes from a study of blood T cell repertoires in COVID-19. Whole-study context: Samples came from the United States, Italy and Spain, spanning acute and convalescent COVID-19. Sources were T cells, B-cell-depleted T cells, or PBMCs; the material itself was cDNA or gDNA.

The authors' processing: Estimates of nucleated cell counts were drawn from the amplification of reference gene primers. Measured with immunoSEQ multiplex PCR; TCRdb has only the in-frame clones, and not every one. That table furnishes V, J and clone size, whereas the DNA furnished D and trimming. This table has about 180,000 clones, more than 65% appearing once. This CDR3 spans 16 amino acids. The germline V gene has CDR1 SSHAT and CDR2 FNYEAQ (reference sequence). The chain carries TRBV7-7 and TRBJ2-2, with 7 nucleotides matching TRBD2. The sequence was obtained from a woman aged 40 to 55 with acute COVID-19. Sequencing used PBMCs or T cells enriched from blood (not recorded which). The CDR3 bases are TGTGCTAGCAGCTTAGCGGCGGGAGCGGCCACCGGGGAGCTGTTTTTT. Protein sequence: CASSLAAGAATGELFF.